This T cell receptor beta chain was documented in a study of human T cells and chemical hapten exposure. Study-level information: Women made up most patients, who had alopecia areata, totalis or universalis.

The time point denotes: patch test 1, 2 weeks after DPC sensitization. Treatment denoted: therapeutic diphenylcyclopropenone sensitization with weekly scalp DPC. A single record per CDR3 protein comes from TCRdb applying MiXCR to the RACE reads. Of about 56,000 distinct CDR3 sequences listed, about 9.3% are singletons. From germline, CDR1 is MDHEN and CDR2 SYDVKM. The CDR3 covers 13 residues. V lost 8 bases to trimming and J lost 4 bases, with 15 bases between them. The sequence came from a woman between 40 and 55 years old with alopecia areata. Some clones in this sample may be carry-over from other donors' samples. This sample comprised whole blood, obtained in connection with sensitization to the hapten diphenylcyclopropenone (DPC). This rearrangement joins TRBV28 to TRBJ2-7, with D uncertain. In DNA, the CDR3 is TGTGCCAGCGCGATGGGAATGTTATACGAGCAGTACTTC. Its protein product is CASAMGMLYEQYF.